The T cell receptor (beta chain) under discussion was sequenced for a study of cytomegalovirus exposure and HLA in healthy donors. Vbeta (60) and Jbeta (13) primers were used in the PCR. Method: immunoSEQ multiplex PCR; TCRdb's copy keeps in-frame clones and lacks some. This repertoire includes around 70,000 clones. The origin of this receptor is a woman in her 30s in good health and CMV-seronegative. Sequenced input: PBMCs.

The CDR3 protein is CASSLVGGSTQYF. In nucleotides, the CDR3 is TGTGCCAGCAGTTTAGTTGGAGGGAGCACGCAGTATTTT. The rearrangement links TRBV27 to TRBJ2-3; possibly TRBD2 for D (6 bases). V gave up 2 bases and J gave up 9 bases, with 12 bases separating them. Per the germline V gene, CDR1 is MNHEY and CDR2 is SMNVEV (reference sequence). This CDR3 region has 13 residues.